Listed below are T cell receptor beta chains from one sample, sequenced in a study of OX40 agonist ivuxolimab in advanced cancers. Sequencing used immunoSEQ multiplex PCR; TCRdb keeps in-frame clones, though not all of them. The sample lists 20,000 or so clones, approximately 86% seen once, with around 17% in the top ten. Sequences were derived from CD4+ or CD8+ T cells sorted from blood, sampled in a trial of the OX40 agonist ivuxolimab. The receptors come from an adult with an advanced solid tumor such as melanoma, head and neck, liver or kidney cancer. Both conserved end residues are part of each CDR3. D genes are given only for firm matches. Some rows have no size entry. The others give once, few or many, or a class for an expanded clone.

clone size: .
J gene: TRBJ1-2
V gene: TRBV5-4
D gene: .
CDR3 protein: CASSETETSYGYTF

clone size: .
J gene: TRBJ2-7
V gene: TRBV25-1
D gene: TRBD1
CDR3 protein: CASSEFNRGRYEQYF

clone size: .
J gene: TRBJ2-1
V gene: TRBV19
D gene: TRBD2
CDR3 protein: CASSRLAADNEQFF

clone size: few
J gene: TRBJ2-7
V gene: TRBV5-4
D gene: TRBD1
CDR3 protein: CASSQQGATYEQYF

clone size: .
J gene: TRBJ2-7
V gene: TRBV10-3
D gene: .
CDR3 protein: CAISESGLSSYEQYF

clone size: .
J gene: TRBJ1-1
V gene: TRBV6-5
D gene: .
CDR3 protein: CASRGDVNTEAFF

clone size: .
J gene: TRBJ1-4
V gene: TRBV11-2
D gene: .
CDR3 protein: CASSWGGGSNEKLFF

clone size: .
J gene: .
V gene: TRBV6-5
D gene: .
CDR3 protein: CASRVSGPHEQYF

clone size: .
J gene: TRBJ2-5
V gene: TRBV7-3
D gene: TRBD2
CDR3 protein: CASSPTSGHETQYF

clone size: .
J gene: TRBJ1-4
V gene: TRBV2
D gene: .
CDR3 protein: CASRKGLNEKLFF

clone size: .
J gene: TRBJ2-7
V gene: TRBV4-2
D gene: .
CDR3 protein: CASSLQTTEGKYEQYF

clone size: .
J gene: TRBJ2-5
V gene: TRBV7-9
D gene: TRBD2
CDR3 protein: CASAGGGVATQYF

clone size: .
J gene: TRBJ2-1
V gene: TRBV29-1
D gene: TRBD1
CDR3 protein: CSGDRVAYNEQFF

clone size: .
J gene: TRBJ1-4
V gene: TRBV5-5
D gene: .
CDR3 protein: CASSLLPGYNEKLFF

clone size: .
J gene: TRBJ2-2
V gene: TRBV5-5
D gene: .
CDR3 protein: CASSLVAMNTGELFF

clone size: .
J gene: TRBJ2-5
V gene: TRBV7-9
D gene: .
CDR3 protein: CASSFGRHQETQYF

clone size: .
J gene: TRBJ2-5
V gene: TRBV6-1
D gene: .
CDR3 protein: CASSEARGPPGETQYF

clone size: .
J gene: TRBJ1-5
V gene: TRBV7-2
D gene: TRBD1
CDR3 protein: CASSSTGANQPQHF

clone size: .
J gene: TRBJ1-2
V gene: TRBV10-3
D gene: TRBD1
CDR3 protein: CAINNPGQGNAGYTF

clone size: .
J gene: TRBJ2-3
V gene: TRBV19
D gene: .
CDR3 protein: CASGTDTQYF

clone size: .
J gene: TRBJ1-2
V gene: TRBV10-3
D gene: .
CDR3 protein: CAISVGDGYTF

clone size: .
J gene: TRBJ1-1
V gene: TRBV27
D gene: .
CDR3 protein: CASSLFAGQNTEAFF

clone size: once
J gene: TRBJ2-7
V gene: TRBV6-5
D gene: .
CDR3 protein: CASSYSTIPGYEQYF

clone size: .
J gene: TRBJ2-3
V gene: TRBV5-1
D gene: TRBD1
CDR3 protein: CASSLQGDSSTDTQYF

clone size: once
J gene: TRBJ1-5
V gene: TRBV7-9
D gene: .
CDR3 protein: CASSSGDGNNQPQHF

clone size: .
J gene: TRBJ2-7
V gene: TRBV30
D gene: .
CDR3 protein: CARMVGYEQYF

clone size: .
J gene: TRBJ2-1
V gene: TRBV9
D gene: .
CDR3 protein: CASSVGGSINEQFF

clone size: .
J gene: TRBJ2-2
V gene: TRBV10-3
D gene: TRBD1
CDR3 protein: CAISGQGAGTGELFF

clone size: .
J gene: TRBJ1-2
V gene: TRBV28
D gene: TRBD1
CDR3 protein: CASSSGGYGYTF

clone size: .
J gene: TRBJ2-3
V gene: TRBV7-9
D gene: TRBD2
CDR3 protein: CASSPWSGGDTDTQYF

clone size: .
J gene: TRBJ2-5
V gene: TRBV18
D gene: .
CDR3 protein: CASSDLGETQYF

clone size: .
J gene: TRBJ1-5
V gene: TRBV9
D gene: .
CDR3 protein: CASSVGKNDGGNQPQHF

clone size: .
J gene: TRBJ2-2
V gene: TRBV19
D gene: .
CDR3 protein: CASSTLGSQGGELFF

clone size: once
J gene: TRBJ2-6
V gene: TRBV28
D gene: TRBD2
CDR3 protein: CASSPSGVSGANVLTF

clone size: .
J gene: TRBJ2-1
V gene: TRBV2
D gene: TRBD2
CDR3 protein: CASDAPGLAGIGEQFF

clone size: .
J gene: TRBJ2-1
V gene: TRBV6-5
D gene: .
CDR3 protein: CASSYRGGIYNEQFF

clone size: .
J gene: TRBJ2-2
V gene: TRBV6-6
D gene: TRBD1
CDR3 protein: CASSTGTGGTGELFF

clone size: once
J gene: TRBJ2-1
V gene: TRBV6-1
D gene: TRBD2
CDR3 protein: CASSGLTSAAYNEQFF

clone size: .
J gene: TRBJ2-3
V gene: TRBV18
D gene: TRBD2
CDR3 protein: CASSPGLAGGLSTDTQYF

clone size: .
J gene: TRBJ1-2
V gene: TRBV11-3
D gene: TRBD1
CDR3 protein: CASSPDRDYGYTF

clone size: .
J gene: TRBJ1-1
V gene: TRBV2
D gene: TRBD1
CDR3 protein: CASSESPRQGTEAFF

clone size: .
J gene: TRBJ1-5
V gene: TRBV6-5
D gene: .
CDR3 protein: CASRDSGDQPQHF

clone size: .
J gene: TRBJ2-7
V gene: TRBV4-1
D gene: TRBD1
CDR3 protein: CASSPGTGPTGQYF

clone size: .
J gene: TRBJ1-5
V gene: TRBV6-1
D gene: TRBD1
CDR3 protein: CASSEGDRSYQPQHF

clone size: .
J gene: TRBJ2-3
V gene: TRBV5-1
D gene: TRBD2
CDR3 protein: CASSGGLAGEIPDTQYF

clone size: .
J gene: TRBJ2-3
V gene: TRBV30
D gene: TRBD2
CDR3 protein: CAWSDRLAGVRGGLGDTQYF

clone size: .
J gene: TRBJ2-1
V gene: TRBV5-4
D gene: TRBD2
CDR3 protein: CASSPIGGRANEQFF

clone size: .
J gene: TRBJ2-7
V gene: TRBV7-2
D gene: TRBD2
CDR3 protein: CASSFSGGTYEQYF

clone size: .
J gene: TRBJ2-3
V gene: TRBV7-2
D gene: TRBD2
CDR3 protein: CASSLWGTISTDTQYF

clone size: .
J gene: TRBJ2-2
V gene: TRBV11-2
D gene: .
CDR3 protein: CASSLNSVSRSGELFF

clone size: .
J gene: TRBJ2-7
V gene: TRBV2
D gene: TRBD1
CDR3 protein: CASSEAGRGRGEQYF

clone size: .
J gene: TRBJ2-1
V gene: TRBV18
D gene: .
CDR3 protein: CASSPPSNEQFF

clone size: .
J gene: TRBJ2-5
V gene: TRBV12-5
D gene: TRBD2
CDR3 protein: CASAGGGLPEETQYF

clone size: .
J gene: TRBJ2-1
V gene: TRBV25-1
D gene: TRBD2
CDR3 protein: CASSEPGGGTYNEQFF

clone size: few
J gene: TRBJ2-2
V gene: TRBV2
D gene: .
CDR3 protein: CASSVGQGYGELFF

clone size: .
J gene: TRBJ2-4
V gene: TRBV7-9
D gene: TRBD2
CDR3 protein: CASSFLKREGPLAKNIQYF

clone size: .
J gene: TRBJ2-7
V gene: TRBV9
D gene: .
CDR3 protein: CASSPQVRGLDYEQYF